These T cell receptor beta chains were read from a single sample in a study of OX40 agonist ivuxolimab in advanced cancers. This table comes from immunoSEQ multiplex PCR, and its TCRdb copy is limited to in-frame clones, with some not included. The repertoire holds 75,000 to 95,000 clones, around 93% seen once, with 11% in the top ten. Sequenced here: CD4+ or CD8+ T cells sorted from blood, sampled in a trial of the OX40 agonist ivuxolimab. All receptors come from an adult with an advanced solid tumor such as melanoma, head and neck, liver or kidney cancer. Each CDR3 is given with its conserved first and last residue. Fields, in order: V gene, J gene, CDR3 length, CDR3 protein.

TRBV2	TRBJ2-7	15	CASSEYGGATYEQYF
TRBV27	TRBJ1-2	13	CASSLRTDGGYTF
TRBV6-1	TRBJ1-5	15	CASSEWEYSNQPQHF
TRBV6-4	TRBJ2-1	14	CASSDLAGSYEQFF
TRBV10-3	TRBJ2-1	14	CAIRRTGENNEQFF
TRBV27	TRBJ1-2	13	CASTKGQGWGYTF
TRBV4-1	TRBJ2-1	17	CASSQESRGGSYNEQFF
TRBV5-1	TRBJ2-1	13	CASSLFPGNEQFF
TRBV5-6	TRBJ1-6	15	CASSLGYTAGSPLHF
TRBV5-6	TRBJ2-7	13	CASSLGAGREQYF
TRBV13	TRBJ1-1	12	CASVDRNTEAFF
TRBV6-1	TRBJ1-1	15	CASSERDGMATEAFF
TRBV7-9	TRBJ2-5	16	CASSWLAGGLRETQYF
TRBV7-9	TRBJ2-5	17	CASSPGGGGQHQETQYF
TRBV6-5	TRBJ1-1	14	CASSLWRGGTEAFF
TRBV6-5	TRBJ2-7	11	CASSENYEQYF
TRBV6-5	TRBJ2-7	15	CASSYWAGGSYEQYF
TRBV11-2	TRBJ2-5	15	CASSSSIGFQETQYF
TRBV5-6	TRBJ1-4	14	CASSTGTGSEKLFF
TRBV5-5	TRBJ2-7	15	CASSFWETGLYEQYF
TRBV4-3	TRBJ2-7	15	CASSHERGQGHEQYF
TRBV16	TRBJ2-1	17	CASSQTRDRGRYNEQFF
TRBV27	TRBJ2-2	17	CASSLEGGLLNTGELFF
TRBV27	TRBJ2-1	15	CASSTGTSGHNEQFF
TRBV13	TRBJ1-2	14	CASSLGRPGEGYTF
TRBV2	TRBJ1-4	17	CASPVSAGQLTNEKLFF
TRBV14	TRBJ2-2	16	CASSQDTGGWTGELFF
TRBV7-3	TRBJ2-1	14	CASSLTGMYNEQFF
TRBV9	TRBJ2-5	16	CASSPYDRTFMETQYF
TRBV7-8	TRBJ2-7	17	CASSLTVQTGTAYEQYF
TRBV14	TRBJ2-3	16	CASSQLAGGETDTQYF
TRBV19	TRBJ1-1	13	CASRTSGVAEAFF
TRBV2	TRBJ2-2	16	CASTEWGQGDTGELFF
TRBV19	TRBJ1-2	15	CASSFIGDRGYGYTF
TRBV13	TRBJ2-7	17	CASSSPTSGGFSYEQYF
TRBV13	TRBJ2-7	16	CASSLGARPTDNEQYF
TRBV7-6	TRBJ2-2	13	CASSLGFTGELFF
TRBV30	TRBJ2-7	13	CAWSVTSDYEQYF
TRBV6-5	TRBJ2-7	15	CASSLGPGTGAEQYF
TRBV4-1	TRBJ2-7	15	CASSQDQASGYEQYF
TRBV4-1	TRBJ1-1	15	CASSQGPTGGTEAFF
TRBV5-6	TRBJ1-6	17	CASSLSGQGPYNSPLHF
TRBV7-9	TRBJ2-3	13	CASSWTVTDTQYF
TRBV5-8	TRBJ1-4	13	CASSAGTAQKLFF
TRBV27	TRBJ1-5	13	CASSYSGNQPQHF
TRBV5-6	TRBJ2-1	16	CASSLDSSGVVGEQFF
TRBV10-3	TRBJ2-3	16	CAIIRLLAGFSDTQYF
TRBV4-1	TRBJ2-1	15	CASSQGGGSANEQFF